This T cell receptor beta chain was sequenced during a study of blood T cells in healthy people across ages. CDR1 is DFQATT, CDR2 SNEGSKA, per germline (reference sequence). Trimming removed 0 bases at V and 3 bases at J, with 6 bases between. The CDR3 sequence is 13 residues long. With a J-beta primer mix and a sample-barcoded 5' primer, a second PCR ran about 6 to 11 cycles. TCRdb recomputed calls from the 5' RACE reads with MiXCR, one row per CDR3 protein. This sample has about 1.7 million distinct CDR3 sequences, with about 28% found just once. The chain joins TRBV20-1 to TRBJ1-5; no definite D call. The clonotype originates from a woman aged 30 to 39 in good health. Material: blood. This CDR3 is CSAREDLNQPQHF. As DNA, the CDR3 is TGCAGTGCTAGAGAAGACCTCAATCAGCCCCAGCATTTT.